Here is one T cell receptor beta chain with its context. The V gene end was trimmed by 5 bases and the J gene end by 1 base; junction bases not matched to a gene: 7. The germline gives CDR1 MGHRA, CDR2 YSYEKL. The CDR3 is 15 amino acids. How the authors handled the data: How many nucleated cells were present was estimated from reference gene primer amplification. The method was immunoSEQ multiplex PCR; TCRdb's version includes in-frame clones alone and lacks a portion of them. V, J and clone size derive from that table, while D and trimming were established from the DNA sequence. This sample has over 100,000 clones, with over 75% found just once. This entry comes from a study of blood T cell repertoires in COVID-19.

Sequenced sample: peripheral blood. This receptor was obtained from a woman aged 45-59 years with acute or convalescent COVID-19. V and J are TRBV4-1 and TRBJ1-1, with 7 bases aligning to TRBD1. In DNA form, the CDR3 reads TGCGCCAGCAGCATCGGACAGGCGGAGAACACTGAAGCTTTCTTT. Protein: CASSIGQAENTEAFF.